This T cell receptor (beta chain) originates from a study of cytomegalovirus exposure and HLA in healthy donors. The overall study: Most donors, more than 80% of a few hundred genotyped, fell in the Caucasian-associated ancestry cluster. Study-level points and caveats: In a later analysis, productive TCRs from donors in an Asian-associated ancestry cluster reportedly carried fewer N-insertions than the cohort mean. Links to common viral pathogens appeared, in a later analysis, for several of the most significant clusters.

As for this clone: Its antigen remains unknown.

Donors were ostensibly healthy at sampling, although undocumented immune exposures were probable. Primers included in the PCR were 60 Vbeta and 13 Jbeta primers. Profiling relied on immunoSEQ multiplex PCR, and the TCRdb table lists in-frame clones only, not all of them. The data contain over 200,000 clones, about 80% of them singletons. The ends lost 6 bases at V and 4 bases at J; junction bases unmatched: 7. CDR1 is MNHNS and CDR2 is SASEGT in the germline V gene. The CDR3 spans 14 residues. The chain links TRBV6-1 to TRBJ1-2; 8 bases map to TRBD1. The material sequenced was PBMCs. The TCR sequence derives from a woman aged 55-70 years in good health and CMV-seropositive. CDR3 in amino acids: CASRKGTGPYGYTF. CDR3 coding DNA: TGTGCCAGCAGGAAAGGGACAGGTCCCTATGGCTACACCTTC.